A selection of T cell receptor beta chains follows, all from one sample in a study of control samples from healthy donors and cancer patients. The protocol was immunoSEQ multiplex PCR, while the TCRdb copy is restricted to in-frame clones and leaves out a portion. The sample lists around 82,000 clones; more than 70% were seen once. Sequences were obtained from blood. These receptors were obtained from a man aged 50 to 59 in good health. CDR3s include the opening cysteine and the closing phenylalanine or tryptophan. Each record gives: clone size, J gene, V gene, D gene, CDR3 DNA, CDR3 protein. A D gene is named only where the DNA matches it firmly. Where a row states a size, it is once, few, many or the class of an expanded clone; other rows omit it.

>NA|TRBJ2-3|TRBV6-5|TRBD2
TGTGCCAGCAGCCTTGCGGGAGGCACAGATACGCAGTATTTT
CASSLAGGTDTQYF
>NA|TRBJ2-7|TRBV15|TRBD2
TGTGCCACCAGCAGAGGATCCGGACTAGTCTACGAGCAGTACTTC
CATSRGSGLVYEQYF
>NA|TRBJ2-7|TRBV4-3|TRBD2
TGCGCCAGCAGCCAAGATCTCGCCGCTAGCGGGTACGAGCAGTACTTC
CASSQDLAASGYEQYF
>NA|TRBJ1-4|TRBV4-2|NA
TGTGCCAGCAGCCAACTAGACACGGCCTCGGCTAATGAAAAACTGTTTTTT
CASSQLDTASANEKLFF
>NA|TRBJ2-5|TRBV27|TRBD1
TGTGCCAGCAGTGCCGAAACAGGGGGGCAAGAGACCCAGTACTTC
CASSAETGGQETQYF
>NA|TRBJ1-2|TRBV5-1|NA
TGCGCCAGCAGCTCCCGAGGGAATGGGGAGAGTGGCTACACCTTC
CASSSRGNGESGYTF
>NA|TRBJ2-5|TRBV14|NA
TGTGCCAGCAGCCAAGATTTGACAGGGAGGTCCCAGTACTTC
CASSQDLTGRSQYF
>NA|TRBJ2-5|TRBV4-2|TRBD1
TGTGCCAGCAGCCTAGAGACAGGGGCCCTGGTAGAGACCCAGTACTTC
CASSLETGALVETQYF
>NA|TRBJ2-2|TRBV11-2|NA
TGTGCCAGCAGCTTAGCTAGGAACACCGGGGAGCTGTTTTTT
CASSLARNTGELFF
>NA|TRBJ2-2|TRBV5-1|NA
TGCGCCAGCAGCTTGGGCCAGGGCGGCGCCGGGGAGCTGTTTTTT
CASSLGQGGAGELFF
>NA|TRBJ2-7|TRBV7-9|TRBD2
TGTGCCAGCAGCTTAGCGGGGAGGGACGAGCAGTACTTC
CASSLAGRDEQYF
>NA|TRBJ1-1|TRBV4-2|NA
TGTGCCAGCAGCGAACCCCAGACGAACACTGAAGCTTTCTTT
CASSEPQTNTEAFF
>NA|TRBJ1-1|TRBV7-3|TRBD1
TGTGCCAGCAGCTATACCGGGACAGCCGGGGGGACTGAAGCTTTCTTT
CASSYTGTAGGTEAFF
>NA|TRBJ2-7|TRBV2|TRBD2
TGTGCCAGCAGCGCGCGGCGGGAGGGGCACGAGCAGTACTTC
CASSARREGHEQYF
>NA|TRBJ2-5|TRBV5-1|TRBD2
TGCGCCAGCAGCGGCGGGGGTATGGAGACCCAGTACTTC
CASSGGGMETQYF
>NA|TRBJ1-2|TRBV2|TRBD1
TGTGCCAGCAGTGATCGAGGGGGCGCGGGCTACACCTTC
CASSDRGGAGYTF
>NA|TRBJ1-3|TRBV24-1|NA
TGTGCCACCAGTGATTCACAGGGTTTCTCTGGAAACACCATATATTTT
CATSDSQGFSGNTIYF
>NA|TRBJ2-3|TRBV9|TRBD2
TGTGCCAGCAGCGTACTTCTAGCGGGAGGGCCGTTCACAGATACGCAGTATTTT
CASSVLLAGGPFTDTQYF
>once|TRBJ2-1|TRBV7-2|NA
TGTGCCAGCAGGCTCAATGGGAATGAGCAGTTCTTC
CASRLNGNEQFF
>NA|TRBJ2-3|TRBV9|NA
TGTGCCAGCAGGGGGGGACAGAGCACAGATACGCAGTATTTT
CASRGGQSTDTQYF
>NA|TRBJ2-5|TRBV6-6|NA
TGTGCCAGCAGCACTACAGGGATCGGGACCCAGTACTTC
CASSTTGIGTQYF
>NA|TRBJ2-2|TRBV27|NA
TGTGCCAGCAGTTTACCACCGGCAGGCGTCGATACCGGGGAGCTGTTTTTT
CASSLPPAGVDTGELFF
>NA|TRBJ2-5|TRBV5-4|TRBD1
TGTGCCAGCAGCTCAGGGACAGGGGCAGAGACCCAGTACTTC
CASSSGTGAETQYF
>NA|TRBJ2-1|TRBV4-3|NA
TGCGCCAGCAGCCAAGTCGGGGGCTACAATGAGCAGTTCTTC
CASSQVGGYNEQFF
>NA|TRBJ2-3|TRBV11-3|NA
TGTGCCAGCAGCCTGGGGGACTCGGCAGATACGCAGTATTTT
CASSLGDSADTQYF
>NA|TRBJ2-2|TRBV6-2/TRBV6-3|NA
TGTGCCAGCAGTCCCGTCAGGGGGGGGCTGACGGCCGGGGAGCTGTTTTTT
CASSPVRGGLTAGELFF
>NA|TRBJ1-1|TRBV2|TRBD1
TGTGCCAGCGACCTAGAAGGGACAGGGAACACTGAAGCTTTCTTT
CASDLEGTGNTEAFF
>once|TRBJ2-7|TRBV10-3|NA
TGTGCCGCCCGTCAAGCCCCGACTGGGATTTACGAGCAGTACTTC
CAARQAPTGIYEQYF
>NA|TRBJ1-1|TRBV2|NA
TGTGCCAGCAGTGATTTTACAGGGACCACTGAAGCTTTCTTT
CASSDFTGTTEAFF
>NA|TRBJ1-3|TRBV7-2|NA
TGTGCCAGCAGCTTAGGTAGCAATTCTGGAAACACCATATATTTT
CASSLGSNSGNTIYF
>NA|TRBJ2-3|TRBV5-1|NA
TGCGCCAGCAGCTTGTCGGATTACACAGATACGCAGTATTTT
CASSLSDYTDTQYF